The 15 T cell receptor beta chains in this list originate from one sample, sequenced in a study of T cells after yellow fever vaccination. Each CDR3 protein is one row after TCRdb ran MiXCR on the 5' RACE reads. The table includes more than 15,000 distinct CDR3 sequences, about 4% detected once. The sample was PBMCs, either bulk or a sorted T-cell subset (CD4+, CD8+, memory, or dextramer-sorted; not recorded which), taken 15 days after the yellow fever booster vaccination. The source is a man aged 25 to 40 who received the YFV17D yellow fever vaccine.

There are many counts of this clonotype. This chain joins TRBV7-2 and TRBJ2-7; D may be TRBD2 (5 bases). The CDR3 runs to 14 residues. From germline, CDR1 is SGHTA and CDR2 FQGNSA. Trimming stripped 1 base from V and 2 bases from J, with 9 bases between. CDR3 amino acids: CASSLGGRAYEQYF. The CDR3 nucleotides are TGTGCCAGCAGCTTAGGAGGGCGGGCCTACGAGCAGTACTTC.

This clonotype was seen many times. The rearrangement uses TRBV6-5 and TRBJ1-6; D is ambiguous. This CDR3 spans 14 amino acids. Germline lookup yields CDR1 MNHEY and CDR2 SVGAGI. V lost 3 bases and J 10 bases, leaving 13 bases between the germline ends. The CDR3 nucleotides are TGTGCCAGCAGTTATTTAGAACCGCTGTCACCCCTCCACTTT. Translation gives CASSYLEPLSPLHF.

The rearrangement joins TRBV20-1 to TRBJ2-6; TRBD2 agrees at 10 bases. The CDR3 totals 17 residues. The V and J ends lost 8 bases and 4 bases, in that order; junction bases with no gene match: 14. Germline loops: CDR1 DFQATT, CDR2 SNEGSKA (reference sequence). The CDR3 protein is CSPSAASGSSGANVLTF. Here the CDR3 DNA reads TGCAGTCCCTCGGCGGCTAGCGGGAGTTCCGGGGCCAACGTCCTGACTTTC.

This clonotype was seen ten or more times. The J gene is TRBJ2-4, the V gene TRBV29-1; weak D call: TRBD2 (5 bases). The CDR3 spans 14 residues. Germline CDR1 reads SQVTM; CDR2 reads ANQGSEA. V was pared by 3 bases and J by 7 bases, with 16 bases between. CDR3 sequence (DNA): TGCAGCGTTGATACATTATCAGAGCGGAACATTCAGTACTTC. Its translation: CSVDTLSERNIQYF.

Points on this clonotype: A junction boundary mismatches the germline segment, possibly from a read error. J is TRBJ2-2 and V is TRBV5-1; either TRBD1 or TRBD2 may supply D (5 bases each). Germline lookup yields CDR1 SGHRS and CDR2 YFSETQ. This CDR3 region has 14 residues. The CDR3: CASSPWGITGELFF. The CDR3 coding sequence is TGTGCCAGCAGCCCCTGGGGGATCACTGGGGAGCTGTTTTTT. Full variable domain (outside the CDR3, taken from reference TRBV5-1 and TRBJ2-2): KAGVTQTPRYLIKTRGQQVTLSCSPISGHRSVSWYQQTPGQGLQFLFEYFSETQRNKGNFPGRFSGRQFSNSRSEMNVSTLELGDSALYLCASSPWGITGELFFGEGSRLTVL.

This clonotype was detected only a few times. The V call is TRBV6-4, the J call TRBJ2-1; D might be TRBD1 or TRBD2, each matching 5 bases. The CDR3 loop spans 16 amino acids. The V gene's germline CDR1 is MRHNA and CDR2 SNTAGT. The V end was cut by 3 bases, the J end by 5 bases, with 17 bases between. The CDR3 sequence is CASSDSIRDHNNEQFF. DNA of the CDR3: TGTGCCAGCAGTGATTCAATCCGGGACCACAACAATGAGCAGTTCTTC.

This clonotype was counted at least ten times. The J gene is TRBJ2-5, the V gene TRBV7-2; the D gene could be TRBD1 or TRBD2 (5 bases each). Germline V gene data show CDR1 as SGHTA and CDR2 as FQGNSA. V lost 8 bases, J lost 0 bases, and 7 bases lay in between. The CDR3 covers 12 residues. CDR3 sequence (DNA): TGTGCCAGCGGGGGATACCAAGAGACCCAGTACTTC. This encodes CASGGYQETQYF.

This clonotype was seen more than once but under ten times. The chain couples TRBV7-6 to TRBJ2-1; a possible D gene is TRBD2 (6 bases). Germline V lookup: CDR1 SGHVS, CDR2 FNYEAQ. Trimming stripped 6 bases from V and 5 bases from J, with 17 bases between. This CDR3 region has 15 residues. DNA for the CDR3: TGTGCCAGCAGTCTACACCCGGGGGAAGACAATGAGCAGTTCTTC. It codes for CASSLHPGEDNEQFF.

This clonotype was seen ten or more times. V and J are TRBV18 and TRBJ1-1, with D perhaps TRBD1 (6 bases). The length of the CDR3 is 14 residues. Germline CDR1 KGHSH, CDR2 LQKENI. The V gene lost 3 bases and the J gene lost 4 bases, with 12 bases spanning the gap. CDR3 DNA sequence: TGTGCCAGCTCACCTAAAGAACAGGGCACTGAAGCTTTCTTT. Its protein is CASSPKEQGTEAFF.

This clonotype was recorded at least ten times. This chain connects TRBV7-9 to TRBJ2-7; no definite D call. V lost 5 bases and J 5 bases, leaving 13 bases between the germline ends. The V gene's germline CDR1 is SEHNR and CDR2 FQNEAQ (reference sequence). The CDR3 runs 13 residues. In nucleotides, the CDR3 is TGTGCCAGCAGCGCTATCATGAGAGACGAGCAGTACTTC. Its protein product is CASSAIMRDEQYF. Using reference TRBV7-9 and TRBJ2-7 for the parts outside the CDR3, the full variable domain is DTGVSQNPRHKITKRGQNVTFRCDPISEHNRLYWYRQTLGQGPEFLTYFQNEAQLEKSRLLSDRFSAERPKGSFSTLEIQRTEQGDSAMYLCASSAIMRDEQYFGPGTRLTVT.

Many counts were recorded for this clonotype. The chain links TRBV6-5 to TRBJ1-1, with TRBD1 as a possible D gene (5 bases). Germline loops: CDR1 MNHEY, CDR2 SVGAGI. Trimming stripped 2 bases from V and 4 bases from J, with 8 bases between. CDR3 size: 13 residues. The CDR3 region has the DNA TGTGCCAGCAGTTACACCGGGGGCACTGAAGCTTTCTTT. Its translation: CASSYTGGTEAFF.

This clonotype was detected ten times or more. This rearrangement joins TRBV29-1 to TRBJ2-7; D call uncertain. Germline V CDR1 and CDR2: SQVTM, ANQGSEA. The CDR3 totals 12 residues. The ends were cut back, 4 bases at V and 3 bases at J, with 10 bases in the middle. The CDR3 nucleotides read TGCAGCGTTGCCGGAGCGAACTACGAGCAGTACTTC. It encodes CSVAGANYEQYF.

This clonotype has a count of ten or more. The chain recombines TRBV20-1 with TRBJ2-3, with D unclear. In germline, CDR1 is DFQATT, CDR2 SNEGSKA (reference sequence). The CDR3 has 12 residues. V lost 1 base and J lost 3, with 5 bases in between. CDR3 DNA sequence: TGCAGTGCTAGAGTCGCGACAGATACGCAGTATTTT. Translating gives CSARVATDTQYF.

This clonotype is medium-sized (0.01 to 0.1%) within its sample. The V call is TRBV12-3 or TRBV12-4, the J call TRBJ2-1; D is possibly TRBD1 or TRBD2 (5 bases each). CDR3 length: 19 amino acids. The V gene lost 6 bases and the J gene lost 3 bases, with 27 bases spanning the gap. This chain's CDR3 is CASSTPTGPNRTYYNEQFF. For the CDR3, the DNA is TGTGCCAGCAGCACGCCAACGGGACCAAACCGGACTTACTACAATGAGCAGTTCTTC.

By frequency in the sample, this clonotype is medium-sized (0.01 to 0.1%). The CDR3 bases are TGCAGTGCTAACAGGGTACCCCAAGAGACCCAGTACTTC. Its translation is CSANRVPQETQYF. V gene TRBV20-1 combines with J gene TRBJ2-5; possibly TRBD1 for D (6 bases). Trimming took off 4 bases at V and 1 base at J, with 10 bases between the two ends. This CDR3 is built from 13 residues. CDR1 DFQATT and CDR2 SNEGSKA come from the germline V gene (reference sequence).